A single sample gave rise to the 2 T cell receptor beta chains below, sequenced in a study of tumor and adjacent non-tumor tissue in lung cancer. Three rounds of nested PCR, following a modified ARM-PCR protocol, produced the TCRbeta library. TCRdb reprocessed the multiplex PCR reads with MiXCR, giving one entry per CDR3 protein. Counted here are 84,000 or so distinct CDR3 sequences, roughly three fifths occurring once; the ten biggest clones make up approximately 15%. The template was RNA from unsorted bulk tissue. The sample was lung tumor tissue. These receptors originate from an older man with non-small cell lung cancer.

Turning to this clonotype: Its ends do not fully match the called genes, so a read error is possible. This chain joins TRBV11-2 and TRBJ2-7; D is tentatively TRBD1 or TRBD2 (5 bases each). The CDR3 contains 15 residues. The germline gives CDR1 SGHAT, CDR2 FQNNGV. The CDR3 sequence: CASNSGVPGPYEQYF. CDR3 in DNA: TGTGCCAGCAACTCCGGGGTTCCAGGGCCCTATGAGCAGTACTTC.

The V gene is TRBV6-5, the J gene TRBJ2-1; tentatively, D is TRBD2 (6 bases). The V and J ends lost 7 bases and 3 bases respectively, with 16 bases between them. CDR3 length: 15 amino acids. Germline V lookup: CDR1 MNHEY, CDR2 SVGAGI. The CDR3 DNA reads TGTGCCAGCACATCCGGGACTTGCGGCTACAATGAGCAGTTCTTC. Residues: CASTSGTCGYNEQFF.